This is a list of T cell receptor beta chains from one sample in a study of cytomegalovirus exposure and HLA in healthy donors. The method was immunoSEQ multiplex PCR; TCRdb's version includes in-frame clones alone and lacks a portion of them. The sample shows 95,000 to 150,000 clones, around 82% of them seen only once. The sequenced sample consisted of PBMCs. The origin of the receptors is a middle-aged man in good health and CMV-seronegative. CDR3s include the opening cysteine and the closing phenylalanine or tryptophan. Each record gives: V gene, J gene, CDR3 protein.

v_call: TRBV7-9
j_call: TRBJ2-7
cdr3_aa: CASSLTRGGASYEQYF

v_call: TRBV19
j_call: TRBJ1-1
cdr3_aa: CASSVQGRYTEAFF

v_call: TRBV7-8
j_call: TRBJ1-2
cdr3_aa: CASSPGGVGYGYTF

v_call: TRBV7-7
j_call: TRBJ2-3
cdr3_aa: CASSLAGDWNTQYF

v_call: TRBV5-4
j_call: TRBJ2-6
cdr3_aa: CASSSNRGPGANGLTF

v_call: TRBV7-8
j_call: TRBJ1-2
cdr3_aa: CASSTGTARYGYTF

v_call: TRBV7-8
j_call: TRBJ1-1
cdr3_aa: CASSLTTENTEAFF

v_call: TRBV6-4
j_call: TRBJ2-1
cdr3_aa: CASSDSPGAPYNEQFF

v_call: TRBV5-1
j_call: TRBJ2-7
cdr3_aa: CASSLGGTAIPYEQYF

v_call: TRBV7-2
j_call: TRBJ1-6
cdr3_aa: CASSSSLDSPLHF

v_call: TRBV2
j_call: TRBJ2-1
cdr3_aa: CASSGGFYNEQFF